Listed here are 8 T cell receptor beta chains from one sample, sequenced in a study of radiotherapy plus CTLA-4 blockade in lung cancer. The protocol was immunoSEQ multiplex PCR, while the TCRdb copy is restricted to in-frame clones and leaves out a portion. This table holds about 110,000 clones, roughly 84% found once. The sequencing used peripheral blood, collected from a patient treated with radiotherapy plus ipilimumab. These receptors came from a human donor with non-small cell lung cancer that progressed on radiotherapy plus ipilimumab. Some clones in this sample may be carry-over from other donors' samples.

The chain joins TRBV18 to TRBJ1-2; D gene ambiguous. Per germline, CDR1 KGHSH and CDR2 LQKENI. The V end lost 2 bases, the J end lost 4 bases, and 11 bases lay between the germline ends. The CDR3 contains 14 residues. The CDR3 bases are TGTGCCAGCTCACCAGGTGTGGGGATCTATGGCTACACCTTC. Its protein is CASSPGVGIYGYTF.

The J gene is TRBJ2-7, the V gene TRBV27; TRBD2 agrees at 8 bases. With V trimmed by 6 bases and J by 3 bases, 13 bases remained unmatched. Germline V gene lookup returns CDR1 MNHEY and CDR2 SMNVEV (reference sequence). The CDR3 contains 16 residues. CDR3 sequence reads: CASSLLRGSGDYEQYF. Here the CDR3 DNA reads TGTGCCAGCAGCCTTCTCCGGGGTAGCGGGGACTACGAGCAGTACTTC.

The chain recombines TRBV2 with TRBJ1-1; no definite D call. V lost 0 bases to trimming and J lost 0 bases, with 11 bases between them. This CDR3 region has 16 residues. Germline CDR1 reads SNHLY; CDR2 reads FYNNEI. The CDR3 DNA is TGTGCCAGCAGTGAAGCGCGGGCAGCATTGAACACTGAAGCTTTCTTT. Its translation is CASSEARAALNTEAFF. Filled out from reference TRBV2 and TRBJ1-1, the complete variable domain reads EPEVTQTPSHQVTQMGQEVILRCVPISNHLYFYWYRQILGQKVEFLVSFYNNEISEKSEIFDDQFSVERPDGSNFTLKIRSTKLEDSAMYFCASSEARAALNTEAFFGQGTRLTVV.

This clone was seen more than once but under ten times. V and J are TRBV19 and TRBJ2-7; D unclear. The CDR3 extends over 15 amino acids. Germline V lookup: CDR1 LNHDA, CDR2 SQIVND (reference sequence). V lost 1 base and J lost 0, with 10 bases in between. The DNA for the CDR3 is TGTGCCAGTAGTATAGCGGCTGAATACTCCTACGAGCAGTACTTC. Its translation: CASSIAAEYSYEQYF.

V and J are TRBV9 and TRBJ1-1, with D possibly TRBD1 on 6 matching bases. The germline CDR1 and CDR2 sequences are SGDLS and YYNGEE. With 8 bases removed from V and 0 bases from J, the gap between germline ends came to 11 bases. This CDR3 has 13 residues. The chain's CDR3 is CARNRAMNTEAFF. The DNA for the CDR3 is TGTGCCAGAAACAGGGCGATGAACACTGAAGCTTTCTTT.

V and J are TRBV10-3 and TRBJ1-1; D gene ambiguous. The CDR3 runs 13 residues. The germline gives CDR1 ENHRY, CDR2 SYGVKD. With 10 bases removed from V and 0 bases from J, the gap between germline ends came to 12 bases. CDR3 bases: TGTGCCACCGCACCCGGGGTGAACACTGAAGCTTTCTTT. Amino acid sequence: CATAPGVNTEAFF.

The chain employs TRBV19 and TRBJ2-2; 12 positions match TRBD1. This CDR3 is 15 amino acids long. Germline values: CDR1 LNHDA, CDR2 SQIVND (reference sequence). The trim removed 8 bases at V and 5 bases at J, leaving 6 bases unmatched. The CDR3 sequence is CASYRDRGRTGELFF. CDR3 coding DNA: TGTGCCAGTTACCGGGACAGGGGGCGAACCGGGGAGCTGTTTTTT. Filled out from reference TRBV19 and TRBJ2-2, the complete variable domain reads DGGITQSPKYLFRKEGQNVTLSCEQNLNHDAMYWYRQDPGQGLRLIYYSQIVNDFQKGDIAEGYSVSREKKESFPLTVTSAQKNPTAFYLCASYRDRGRTGELFFGEGSRLTVL.

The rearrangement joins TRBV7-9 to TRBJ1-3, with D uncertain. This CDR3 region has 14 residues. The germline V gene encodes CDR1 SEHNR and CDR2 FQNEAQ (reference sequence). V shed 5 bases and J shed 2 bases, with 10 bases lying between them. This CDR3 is CASSPTGTGNTIYF. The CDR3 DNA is TGTGCCAGCAGCCCAACCGGGACTGGAAACACCATATATTTT.